Following are 11 T cell receptor beta chains from one sample sequenced in a study of cytomegalovirus exposure and HLA in healthy donors listed by TCRdb under 2017. Library preparation used the immunoSEQ multiplex PCR assay. A mixture of 60 forward primers for TCR Vbeta segments and 13 reverse primers for TCR Jbeta segments was used in the multiplex PCR. The source is immuneACCESS, and TCRdb retained only in-frame sequences with V and J called. Part of the clones is not carried over; for the studies checked, unresolved V genes explain less than half of this, and the remainder is unexplained. The sample table records around 150,000 clones; nearly 80% of these occur just once. 1.7% of the sample is held by the ten biggest clonotypes. Sequenced: PBMCs. These receptors were obtained from a woman between 25 and 40 years old in good health and CMV-seronegative.

The table lists this clone with a few counts. The gene calls are TRBV4-1 and TRBJ2-1; 11 bases are a match to TRBD2. The CDR3 is 14 amino acids. Germline loops: CDR1 MGHRA, CDR2 YSYEKL. V trimming: 4 bases; J trimming: 4 bases; junction bases outside the gene matches: 0. The CDR3 is CASSPSGGYNEQFF. CDR3 in DNA: TGCGCCAGCAGCCCTAGCGGGGGGTACAATGAGCAGTTCTTC.

DNA of the CDR3: TGTGCCAGCAGATCGACAGGGGTTAGGGAAAAACTGTTTTTT. It specifies CASRSTGVREKLFF. The gene calls are TRBV6-5 and TRBJ1-4; 8 nucleotides line up with TRBD1. CDR1 and CDR2 from the germline V gene are MNHEY and SVGAGI. Trimming took 6 bases from V and 8 from J; bases not matched to a gene: 8. The CDR3 runs to 14 residues.

As regards this clone: The sample holds other DNA sequences that translate to the same CDR3. The chain is built from TRBV9 and TRBJ1-1; tentatively, D is TRBD1 (6 bases). The CDR3 length is 15 residues. Germline CDR1 is SGDLS and CDR2 is YYNGEE. Between the trimmed V and J ends, which lost 0 bases and 0 bases, there was a span of 9 bases. This chain's CDR3 is CASSVVDRLNTEAFF. The CDR3 DNA follows: TGTGCCAGCAGCGTAGTTGACAGGTTGAACACTGAAGCTTTCTTT.

There are a few counts of this clone. The CDR3 reads CASSRQTSGGALYNEQFF. For the CDR3, the DNA is TGCGCCAGCAGCCGACAGACTAGCGGGGGGGCTTTATACAATGAGCAGTTCTTC. J is TRBJ2-1 and V is TRBV5-1; 14 bases match TRBD2. The V gene's germline CDR1 is SGHRS and CDR2 YFSETQ. The ends lost 4 bases at V and 4 bases at J; junction bases unmatched: 10. The CDR3 runs 18 residues.

The V and J genes are TRBV5-6 and TRBJ2-1; a possible D gene is TRBD2 (6 bases). The germline CDR1 and CDR2 sequences are SGHDT and YYEEEE. The ends were cut back, 2 bases at V and 4 bases at J, with 10 bases in the middle. The CDR3 contains 14 residues. The CDR3 sequence is CASSLGSGYNEQFF. The CDR3 nucleotides read TGTGCCAGCAGCTTAGGTAGCGGTTACAATGAGCAGTTCTTC.

The V call is TRBV6-5, the J call TRBJ1-6; D remains ambiguous. The CDR3 loop spans 12 amino acids. CDR1 and CDR2 from the germline V gene are MNHEY and SVGAGI. V gave up 8 bases and J gave up 11 bases, with 13 bases separating them. The CDR3 nucleotides read TGTGCCAGCGGGCGGGAGAGGACACCCCTCCACTTT. Protein: CASGRERTPLHF.

V and J are TRBV15 and TRBJ1-1, with TRBD1 as a possible D gene (5 bases). The CDR3 is 16 amino acids. The germline gives CDR1 LNHNV, CDR2 YYDKDF (reference sequence). Trimming shortened V by 5 bases and J by 5 bases, and 21 bases separated the two germline ends. The CDR3 reads CATSDPWGGVGTEAFF. The CDR3 nucleotides are TGTGCCACCAGCGACCCCTGGGGGGGAGTGGGGACTGAAGCTTTCTTT.

CDR3 amino acids: CASSQRLAGGHGEQYF. CDR3 in DNA: TGTGCCAGCAGCCAAAGACTAGCGGGGGGGCACGGCGAGCAGTACTTC. The chain uses TRBV14 and TRBJ2-7; 14 nucleotides line up with TRBD2. The germline CDR1 and CDR2 sequences are SGHDN and FVKESK. The CDR3 has 16 residues. V gave up 2 bases and J gave up 6 bases; unmatched junction bases: 6.

The chain combines TRBV7-8 with TRBJ2-3; D possibly corresponds to TRBD2 (6 bases). Germline CDR1 and CDR2: SGHVS and FQNEAQ. V lost 2 bases and J lost 6, with 12 bases in between. The CDR3 length is 14 residues. In nucleotides, the CDR3 is TGTGCCAGCAGCTTAATTGCGGGGATCGATACGCAGTATTTT. It encodes CASSLIAGIDTQYF.

In its sample, this clone was seen a few times. V usage is TRBV6-1 and J usage is TRBJ2-5; TRBD2 agrees at 7 bases. The junction had 1 base not matched to a gene; V was cut back by 8 bases and J by 4 bases. CDR3 length: 11 residues. Germline values: CDR1 MNHNS, CDR2 SASEGT. In nucleotides, the CDR3 is TGTGCCAGCCGCGGGGGAGAGACCCAGTACTTC. It encodes CASRGGETQYF.

The chain joins TRBV18 to TRBJ2-5, with 7 bases matching TRBD1. With V trimmed by 6 bases and J by 0 bases, 4 bases remained unmatched. The germline V gene has CDR1 KGHSH and CDR2 LQKENI. This CDR3 region has 14 residues. In nucleotides, the CDR3 is TGTGCCAGCTCCAGGACAGGTTACCAAGAGACCCAGTACTTC. The encoded protein is CASSRTGYQETQYF.